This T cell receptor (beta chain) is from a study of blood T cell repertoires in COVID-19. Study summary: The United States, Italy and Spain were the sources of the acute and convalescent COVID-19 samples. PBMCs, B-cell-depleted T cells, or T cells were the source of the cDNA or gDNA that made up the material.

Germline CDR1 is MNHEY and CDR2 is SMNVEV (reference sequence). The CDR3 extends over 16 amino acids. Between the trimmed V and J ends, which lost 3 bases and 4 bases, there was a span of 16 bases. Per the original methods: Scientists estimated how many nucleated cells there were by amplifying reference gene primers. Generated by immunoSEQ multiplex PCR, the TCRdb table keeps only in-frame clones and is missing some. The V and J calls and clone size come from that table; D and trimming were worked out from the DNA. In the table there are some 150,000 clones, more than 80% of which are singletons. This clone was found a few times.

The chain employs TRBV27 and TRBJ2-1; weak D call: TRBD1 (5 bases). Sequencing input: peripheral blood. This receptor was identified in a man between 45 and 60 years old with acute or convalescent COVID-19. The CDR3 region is CASSFTGNLLYNEQFF. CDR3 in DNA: TGTGCCAGCAGTTTCACAGGTAATCTTCTTTACAATGAGCAGTTCTTC.